The 32 T cell receptor beta chains reported below all come from one sample, sequenced in a study of cytomegalovirus exposure and HLA in healthy donors (dated by TCRdb to 2016 to 2017). The library was prepared using the immunoSEQ multiplex PCR assay. The multiplex PCR relied on a mix of 60 forward primers for TCR Vbeta segments and 13 reverse primers for TCR Jbeta segments. The immuneACCESS repertoire file appears here via TCRdb, limited to in-frame rearrangements. These files lack a portion of the clones; in checked studies, under half of the deficit traces to unresolved V genes, and the cause of the others is not known. The sample contains roughly 90,000 clones, about 88% of them found a single time. Jointly, the top ten make up about 2% of the sample. The source material was PBMCs. These receptors came from a man aged 18 to 30 in good health and CMV-seronegative.

J is TRBJ2-1 and V is TRBV5-1; TRBD2 matches 7 bases. This CDR3 has 15 residues. The V gene's germline CDR1 is SGHRS and CDR2 YFSETQ. Trimming cost V 6 bases and J 2 bases; bases outside gene matches: 8. The chain's CDR3 is CASKGQLATYNEQFF. CDR3 sequence (DNA): TGCGCCAGCAAAGGTCAACTAGCGACCTACAATGAGCAGTTCTTC. Using reference TRBV5-1 and TRBJ2-1 for the parts outside the CDR3, the full variable domain is KAGVTQTPRYLIKTRGQQVTLSCSPISGHRSVSWYQQTPGQGLQFLFEYFSETQRNKGNFPGRFSGRQFSNSRSEMNVSTLELGDSALYLCASKGQLATYNEQFFGPGTRLTVL.

DNA for the CDR3: TGTGCCAGCAGTGAAAGCGGTGAGGCCGACGAGCAGTACTTC. It specifies CASSESGEADEQYF. The chain recombines TRBV6-1 with TRBJ2-7; TRBD2 is a possible D gene (5 bases). V was clipped by 2 bases and J by 5 bases, with 13 bases between them. CDR3 length equals 14 residues. CDR1 and CDR2 (germline): MNHNS, SASEGT.

The chain employs TRBV30 and TRBJ2-5; tentative D call: TRBD1 (6 bases). CDR3 length: 13 amino acids. Per the germline V gene, CDR1 is GTSNPN and CDR2 is SVGIG (reference sequence). Trimming removed 1 base from V and 2 bases from J, with 8 bases in between. The chain's CDR3 is CAWSGGQQETQYF. In DNA, the CDR3 is TGTGCCTGGAGTGGAGGACAGCAAGAGACCCAGTACTTC.

The chain links TRBV9 to TRBJ2-3, with 11 bases aligning to TRBD2. CDR3 length equals 19 residues. Trimming took 3 bases from V and 2 from J; bases not matched to a gene: 14. From germline, CDR1 is SGDLS and CDR2 YYNGEE. This chain's CDR3 is CASSEGEETSGTATDTQYF. The CDR3 DNA reads TGTGCCAGCAGCGAGGGGGAGGAGACTAGCGGGACGGCCACAGATACGCAGTATTTT.

The gene calls are TRBV7-9 and TRBJ2-5, with 7 bases identical to TRBD1. V shed 8 bases and J 0 bases; nucleotides not matched to a gene: 6. Germline V lookup: CDR1 SEHNR, CDR2 FQNEAQ (reference sequence). The CDR3 sequence is 14 residues long. CDR3 amino acids: CASAQGEYQETQYF. Written as DNA, the CDR3 is TGTGCCAGCGCCCAGGGGGAATACCAAGAGACCCAGTACTTC.

The chain couples TRBV7-2 to TRBJ1-5; 7 positions match TRBD1. The germline V gene has CDR1 SGHTA and CDR2 FQGNSA. Trimming took 5 bases from V and 9 from J; bases not matched to a gene: 7. This CDR3 comprises 13 residues. The CDR3 spells CASSTDRSGPQHF. CDR3 in DNA: TGTGCCAGCAGCACGGACAGGTCAGGGCCCCAGCATTTT.

DNA for the CDR3: TGTGCCAGCAGCTTTTTCCGCAGGGTAGGAGATACGCAGTATTTT. Encoded protein: CASSFFRRVGDTQYF. The V call is TRBV7-9, the J call TRBJ2-3; maybe TRBD1 (5 bases). This CDR3 spans 15 amino acids. V was trimmed by 3 bases and J by 5 bases, leaving 15 bases between them. Germline-derived CDR1 and CDR2 are SEHNR and FQNEAQ (reference sequence).

The rearrangement links TRBV2 to TRBJ1-5; the match to TRBD1 covers 9 bases. The CDR3 extends over 16 amino acids. CDR1 is SNHLY and CDR2 is FYNNEI in the germline V gene. The V gene end was trimmed by 7 bases and the J gene end by 0 bases; junction bases not matched to a gene: 7. The CDR3 sequence: CASTTGGAGSNQPQHF. CDR3 in DNA: TGTGCCAGCACCACAGGGGGCGCCGGTAGCAATCAGCCCCAGCATTTT.

This chain connects TRBV6-5 to TRBJ2-7, with 8 bases that match TRBD1. The J segment lost 4 bases and the V segment lost 6 bases, leaving 11 bases of the junction unmatched. This CDR3 is built from 15 residues. Germline lookup yields CDR1 MNHEY and CDR2 SVGAGI. The CDR3 loop is CASRIRTGWAYEQYF. The DNA for the CDR3 is TGTGCCAGCAGGATAAGGACAGGGTGGGCGTACGAGCAGTACTTC.

This chain joins TRBV4-3 and TRBJ2-1, with 7 bases fitting TRBD2. Germline values: CDR1 LGHNA, CDR2 YSLEER. The V and J ends lost 6 bases and 2 bases, in that order; junction bases with no gene match: 4. CDR3 length: 14 amino acids. CDR3 sequence (DNA): TGCGCCAGCAGTCGGGACTATACCTACAATGAGCAGTTCTTC. Translation gives CASSRDYTYNEQFF.

The rearrangement uses TRBV11-3 and TRBJ2-6; D is undetermined. From germline, CDR1 is SGHNT and CDR2 YENEEA. This CDR3 contains 13 residues. V was pared by 5 bases and J by 4 bases, with 6 bases between. CDR3 amino acids: CASSPRGANVLTF. CDR3 nucleotide sequence: TGTGCCAGCAGCCCCAGGGGGGCCAACGTCCTGACTTTC. The variable domain in full, completed from reference TRBV11-3 and TRBJ2-6, reads EAGVVQSPRYKIIEKKQPVAFWCNPISGHNTLYWYLQNLGQGPELLIRYENEEAVDDSQLPKDRFSAERLKGVDSTLKIQPAELGDSAVYLCASSPRGANVLTFGAGSRLTVL.

This chain links TRBV7-6 with TRBJ2-7; 8 nucleotides agree with TRBD1. The CDR3 spans 13 residues. CDR1 and CDR2 (germline): SGHVS, FNYEAQ. After removal of 5 bases from V and 3 bases from J, the junction contained 3 bases not matched to a gene. The CDR3 DNA sequence: TGTGCCAGCAGCCCAGGACAGGGCTACGAGCAGTACTTC. Translating gives CASSPGQGYEQYF.

The J gene is TRBJ2-5, the V gene TRBV2; the match to TRBD1 covers 7 bases. J was trimmed by 7 bases and V by 1 base; bases with no gene match: 6. The CDR3 runs to 14 residues. From germline, CDR1 is SNHLY and CDR2 FYNNEI. CDR3 nucleotide sequence: TGTGCCAGCAGTGAAGGAGGGCGACAGGGGACCCAGTACTTC. It specifies CASSEGGRQGTQYF.

This rearrangement joins TRBV19 to TRBJ2-4; 10 positions agree with TRBD2. Per germline, CDR1 LNHDA and CDR2 SQIVND (reference sequence). The CDR3 is 19 residues long. With V trimmed by 7 bases and J by 1 base, 16 bases remained unmatched. The CDR3 nucleotides read TGTGCCAGTACCCCCCTAGCGGGAGTTGGTGTGAGGGCCAAAAACATTCAGTACTTC. Translating gives CASTPLAGVGVRAKNIQYF.

CDR3 sequence (DNA): TGTGCCAGCCTAGAGGCGGGGACGAACACCGGGGAGCTGTTTTTT. Residues: CASLEAGTNTGELFF. The chain has TRBV28 and TRBJ2-2; maybe TRBD2 (6 bases). With 8 bases removed from V and 0 bases from J, the gap between germline ends came to 13 bases. The CDR3 loop spans 15 amino acids. Germline V gene lookup returns CDR1 MDHEN and CDR2 SYDVKM.

This chain links TRBV25-1 with TRBJ2-5, with 9 positions matching TRBD1. The J call may be mistaken, given a closer DNA end match to TRBJ2-7. The CDR3 runs 13 residues. Germline V gene lookup returns CDR1 MGHDK and CDR2 SYGVNS. As DNA, the CDR3 is TGTGCCAGCAGTAAAACAGGGGGCCACGAGCAGTACTTC. Its translation: CASSKTGGHEQYF.

The rearrangement uses TRBV6-6 and TRBJ2-7, with 8 bases identical to TRBD2. Per the germline V gene, CDR1 is MNHNY and CDR2 is SVGAGI (reference sequence). V gave up 1 base and J gave up 3 bases; unmatched junction bases: 5. The CDR3 has 15 amino acids. The CDR3 DNA reads as TGTGCCAGCAGTTACTTAGCGGGATCGGGCTACGAGCAGTACTTC. Its protein product is CASSYLAGSGYEQYF.

The chain is built from TRBV27 and TRBJ2-5, with 11 nucleotides matching TRBD2. The CDR3 contains 16 residues. Germline V CDR1 and CDR2: MNHEY, SMNVEV (reference sequence). V dropped 5 bases and J dropped 4; count of bases not matched to a gene: 9. The CDR3: CASSGELAGASETQYF. CDR3 in DNA: TGTGCCAGCAGTGGGGAACTAGCGGGAGCTTCAGAGACCCAGTACTTC.

This clone was counted once. The V gene is TRBV7-2, the J gene TRBJ2-2; tentatively, D is TRBD2 (5 bases). Trimming took 3 bases from V and 5 from J, leaving 16 bases between them. Germline V gene lookup returns CDR1 SGHTA and CDR2 FQGNSA. The CDR3 contains 16 residues. CDR3 DNA: TGTGCCAGCAGCTTTCGCCGCGGGTTCGAGACCGGGGAGCTGTTTTTT. As protein: CASSFRRGFETGELFF.

This chain links TRBV30 with TRBJ1-2; a possible D gene is TRBD1 (6 bases). The CDR3 length is 18 residues. V shed 2 bases and J shed 5 bases, with 27 bases lying between them. The V gene's germline CDR1 is GTSNPN and CDR2 SVGIG (reference sequence). The CDR3 sequence: CAWSHTRDTGLLGYGYTF. CDR3 coding DNA: TGTGCCTGGAGTCACACCCGGGACACCGGGCTTCTAGGGTATGGCTACACCTTC.

The chain carries TRBV11-3 and TRBJ2-3; no reliable D call. The CDR3 is made up of 14 amino acids. With 0 bases removed from V and 3 bases from J, the gap between germline ends came to 7 bases. CDR1 and CDR2 from the germline V gene are SGHNT and YENEEA. The CDR3 loop is CASSLDFGTDTQYF. DNA of the CDR3: TGTGCCAGCAGCTTAGATTTCGGGACAGATACGCAGTATTTT.

The gene calls are TRBV30 and TRBJ1-1; 7 bases map to TRBD1. Looked up from germline, CDR1 is GTSNPN and CDR2 is SVGIG (reference sequence). The length of the CDR3 is 13 residues. Trimming took 2 bases from V and 3 from J; bases not matched to a gene: 3. CDR3 nucleotide sequence: TGTGCCTGGAGTAATCAGGGGGACACTGAAGCTTTCTTT. This encodes CAWSNQGDTEAFF.

This clone has only one observation. The genes are TRBV21-1 and TRBJ2-7; TRBD1, the table's D call, was not compared with the DNA. TRBV21-1 is tagged as a pseudogene. The CDR3 has 15 amino acids. This CDR3 is CARALGQRFSYEQYF. The CDR3 DNA reads TGTGCCAGGGCCCTGGGACAGCGGTTCTCCTACGAGCAGTACTTC.

The chain uses TRBV6-1 and TRBJ2-7; D gene uncertain. Germline V CDR1 and CDR2: MNHNS, SASEGT. The CDR3 totals 13 residues. Trimming shortened V by 1 base and J by 3 bases, and 7 bases separated the two germline ends. Written as DNA, the CDR3 is TGTGCCAGCAGTGAAGGACTCCGCTACGAGCAGTACTTC. This translates into CASSEGLRYEQYF.

This rearrangement joins TRBV28 to TRBJ1-1, with D unresolved. There are 11 residues in the CDR3. Trimming took 8 bases from V and 0 from J, leaving 4 bases between them. The germline V gene encodes CDR1 MDHEN and CDR2 SYDVKM. CDR3 amino acids: CASVMNTEAFF. The CDR3 DNA follows: TGTGCCAGCGTAATGAACACTGAAGCTTTCTTT. The full variable domain, completed using reference TRBV28 and TRBJ1-1, is DVKVTQSSRYLVKRTGEKVFLECVQDMDHENMFWYRQDPGLGLRLIYFSYDVKMKEKGDIPEGYSVSREKKERFSLILESASTNQTSMYLCASVMNTEAFFGQGTRLTVV.

The chain carries TRBV5-4 and TRBJ2-2; 7 bases match TRBD2. This CDR3 has 16 amino acids. Germline V gives CDR1 SGHNT, CDR2 YYREEE (reference sequence). V trimming: 2 bases; J trimming: 3 bases; junction bases outside the gene matches: 7. This CDR3 is CASSFNGREDTGELFF. The CDR3 DNA reads TGTGCCAGCAGCTTCAATGGGAGGGAGGACACCGGGGAGCTGTTTTTT.

This chain uses TRBV15 with TRBJ2-1; D is possibly TRBD2 (5 bases). Trimming shortened V by 8 bases and J by 5 bases, and 28 bases separated the two germline ends. Germline loops: CDR1 LNHNV, CDR2 YYDKDF (reference sequence). This CDR3 spans 18 amino acids. CDR3 sequence (DNA): TGTGCCACCGCAACGCTGTCGGGGATCGGCGTTTGGGACAATGAGCAGTTCTTC. This encodes CATATLSGIGVWDNEQFF.

This clone has more than one count but fewer than ten. This chain links TRBV11-2 with TRBJ2-1; D gene ambiguous. This CDR3 region has 14 residues. Germline CDR1 is SGHAT and CDR2 is FQNNGV. Trimming removed 4 bases from V and 0 bases from J, with 7 bases in between. CDR3 sequence: CASSSSNSYNEQFF. CDR3 nucleotide sequence: TGTGCCAGCAGCTCAAGCAACTCCTACAATGAGCAGTTCTTC.

The J gene is TRBJ2-2, the V gene TRBV6-6; 8 nucleotides match TRBD1. The CDR3 length is 16 residues. Germline V lookup: CDR1 MNHNY, CDR2 SVGAGI (reference sequence). The ends lost 5 bases at V and 4 bases at J; junction bases unmatched: 9. CDR3 DNA: TGTGCCAGCAGTAGAGACAGGGGAGCGGCCACCGGGGAGCTGTTTTTT. It translates to CASSRDRGAATGELFF.

The chain uses TRBV7-9 and TRBJ2-1, with D possibly being TRBD1 (5 bases). CDR3 length: 13 residues. In germline, CDR1 is SEHNR, CDR2 FQNEAQ (reference sequence). Trimming cost V 2 bases and J 6 bases, with 8 bases left between them. CDR3 region: CASSLSRVNEQFF. CDR3 nucleotide sequence: TGTGCCAGCAGCTTATCCAGGGTCAATGAGCAGTTCTTC.

This clone turned up a few times. V gene TRBV18 combines with J gene TRBJ2-1; TRBD2 might be the D (6 bases). The germline V and J ends were trimmed by 3 bases and 7 bases, with 22 bases remaining between them. The CDR3 extends over 17 amino acids. Germline CDR1 KGHSH, CDR2 LQKENI. CDR3 coding DNA: TGTGCCAGCTCACCGGGGACTTGGCGGGGAGAGAGAAATGAGCAGTTCTTC. The encoded protein is CASSPGTWRGERNEQFF.

This clone came up a few times. The chain has TRBV28 and TRBJ2-3; 11 nucleotides line up with TRBD2. CDR1 is MDHEN, CDR2 SYDVKM, per germline. Trimming cost V 0 bases and J 2 bases; bases outside gene matches: 7. The CDR3 spans 18 residues. In DNA, the CDR3 is TGTGCCAGCAGTTTATGGGACTCTAGCGGGAGGACCACAGATACGCAGTATTTT. Translated: CASSLWDSSGRTTDTQYF.